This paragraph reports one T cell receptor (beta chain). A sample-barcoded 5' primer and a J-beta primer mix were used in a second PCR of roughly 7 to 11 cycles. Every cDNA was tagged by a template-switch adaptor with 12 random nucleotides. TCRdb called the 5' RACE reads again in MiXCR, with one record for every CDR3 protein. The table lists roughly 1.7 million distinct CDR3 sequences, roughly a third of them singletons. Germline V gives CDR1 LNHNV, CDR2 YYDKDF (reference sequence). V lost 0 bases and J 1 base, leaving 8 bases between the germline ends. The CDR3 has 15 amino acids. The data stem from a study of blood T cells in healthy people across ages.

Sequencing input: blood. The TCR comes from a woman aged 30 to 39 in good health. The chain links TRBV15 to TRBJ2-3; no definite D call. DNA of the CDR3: TGTGCCACCAGCAGAGATCAGCCTGGCACAGATACGCAGTATTTT. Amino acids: CATSRDQPGTDTQYF.